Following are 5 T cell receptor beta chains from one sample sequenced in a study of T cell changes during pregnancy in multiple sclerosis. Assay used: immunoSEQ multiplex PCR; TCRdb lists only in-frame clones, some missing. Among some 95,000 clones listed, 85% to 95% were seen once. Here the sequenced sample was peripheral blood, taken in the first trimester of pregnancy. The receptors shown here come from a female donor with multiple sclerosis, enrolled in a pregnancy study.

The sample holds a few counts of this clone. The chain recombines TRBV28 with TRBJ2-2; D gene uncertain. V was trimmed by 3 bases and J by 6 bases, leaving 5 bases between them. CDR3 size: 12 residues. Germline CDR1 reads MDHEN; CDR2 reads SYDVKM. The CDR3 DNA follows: TGTGCCAGCAGTTTCATGTCCGGGGAGCTGTTTTTT. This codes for CASSFMSGELFF.

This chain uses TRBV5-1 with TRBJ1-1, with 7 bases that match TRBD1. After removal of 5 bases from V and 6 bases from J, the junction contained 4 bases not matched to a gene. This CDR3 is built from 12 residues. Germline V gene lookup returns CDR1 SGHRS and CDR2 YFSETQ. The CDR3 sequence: CASSFDRAEAFF. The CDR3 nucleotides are TGCGCCAGCAGTTTCGACAGGGCTGAAGCTTTCTTT.

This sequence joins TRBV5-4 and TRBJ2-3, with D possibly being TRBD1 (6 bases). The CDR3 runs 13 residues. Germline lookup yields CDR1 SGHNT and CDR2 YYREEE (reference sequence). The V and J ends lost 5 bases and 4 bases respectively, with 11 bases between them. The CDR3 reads CASSLQGADTQYF. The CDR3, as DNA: TGTGCCAGCAGTTTACAGGGCGCAGATACGCAGTATTTT.

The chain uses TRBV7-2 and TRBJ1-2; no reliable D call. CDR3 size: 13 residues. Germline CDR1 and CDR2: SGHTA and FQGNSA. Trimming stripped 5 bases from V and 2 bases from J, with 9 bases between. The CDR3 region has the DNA TGTGCCAGCAGCCGAAACCGGAACTATGGCTACACCTTC. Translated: CASSRNRNYGYTF.

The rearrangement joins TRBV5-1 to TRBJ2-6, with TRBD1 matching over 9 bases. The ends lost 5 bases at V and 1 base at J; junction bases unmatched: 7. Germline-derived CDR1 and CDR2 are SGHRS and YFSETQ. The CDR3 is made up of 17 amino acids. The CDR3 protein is CASSLQGAVSGANVLTF. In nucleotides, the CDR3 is TGCGCCAGCAGTTTACAGGGGGCTGTTTCTGGGGCCAACGTCCTGACTTTC.